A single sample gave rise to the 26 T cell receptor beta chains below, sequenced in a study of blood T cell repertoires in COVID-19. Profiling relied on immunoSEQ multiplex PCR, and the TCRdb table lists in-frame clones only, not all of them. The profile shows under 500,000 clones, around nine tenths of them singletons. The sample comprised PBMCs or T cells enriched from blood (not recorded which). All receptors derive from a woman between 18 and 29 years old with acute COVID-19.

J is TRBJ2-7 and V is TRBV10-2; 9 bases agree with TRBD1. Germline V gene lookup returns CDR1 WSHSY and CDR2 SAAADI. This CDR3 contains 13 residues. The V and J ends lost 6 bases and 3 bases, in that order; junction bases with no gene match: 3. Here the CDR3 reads CASSRDRDYEQYF. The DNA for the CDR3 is TGCGCCAGCAGCCGGGACAGGGACTACGAGCAGTACTTC.

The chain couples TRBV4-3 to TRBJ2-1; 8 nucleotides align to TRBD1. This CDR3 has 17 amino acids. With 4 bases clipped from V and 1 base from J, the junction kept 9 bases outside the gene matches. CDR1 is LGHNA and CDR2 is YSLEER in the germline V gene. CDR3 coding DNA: TGCGCCAGCAGCCGAGAATTGGACAGGGTGTCCTACAATGAGCAGTTCTTC. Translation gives CASSRELDRVSYNEQFF.

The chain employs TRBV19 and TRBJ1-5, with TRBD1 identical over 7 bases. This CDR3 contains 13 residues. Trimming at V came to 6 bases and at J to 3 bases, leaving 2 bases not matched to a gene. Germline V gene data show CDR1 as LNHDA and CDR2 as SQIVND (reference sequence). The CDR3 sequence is CASSGTVNQPQHF. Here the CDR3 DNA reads TGTGCCAGTAGCGGGACAGTCAATCAGCCCCAGCATTTT.

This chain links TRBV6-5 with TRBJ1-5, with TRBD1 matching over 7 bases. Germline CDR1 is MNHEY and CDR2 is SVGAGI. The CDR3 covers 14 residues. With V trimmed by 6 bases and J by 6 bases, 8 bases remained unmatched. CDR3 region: CASSRQGRGQPQHF. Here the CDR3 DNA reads TGTGCCAGCAGCCGACAGGGACGGGGTCAGCCCCAGCATTTT.

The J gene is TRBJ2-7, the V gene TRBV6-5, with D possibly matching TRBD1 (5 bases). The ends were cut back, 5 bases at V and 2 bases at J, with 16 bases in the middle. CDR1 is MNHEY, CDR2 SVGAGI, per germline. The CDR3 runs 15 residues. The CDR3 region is CASSPPLDRAYEQYF. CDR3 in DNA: TGTGCCAGCAGTCCCCCCCTAGACAGAGCCTACGAGCAGTACTTC.

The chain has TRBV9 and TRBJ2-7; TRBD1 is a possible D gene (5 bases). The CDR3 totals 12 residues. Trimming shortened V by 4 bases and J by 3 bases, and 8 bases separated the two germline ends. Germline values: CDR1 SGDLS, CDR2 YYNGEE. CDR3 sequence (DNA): TGTGCCAGCAGCCCGACAGACTACGAGCAGTACTTC. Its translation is CASSPTDYEQYF.

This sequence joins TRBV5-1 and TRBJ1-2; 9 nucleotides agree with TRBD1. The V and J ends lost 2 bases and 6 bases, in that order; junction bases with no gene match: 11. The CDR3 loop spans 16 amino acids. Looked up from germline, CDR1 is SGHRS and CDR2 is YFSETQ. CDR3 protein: CASSFAGLQGANGYTF. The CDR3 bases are TGCGCCAGCAGCTTCGCTGGCTTACAGGGGGCGAATGGCTACACCTTC.

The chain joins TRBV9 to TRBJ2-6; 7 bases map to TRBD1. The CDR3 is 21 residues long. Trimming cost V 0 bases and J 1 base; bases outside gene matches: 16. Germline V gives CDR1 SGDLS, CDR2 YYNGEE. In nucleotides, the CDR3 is TGTGCCAGCAGCGTAGCCGGGACAGACCGCCCGCGTGGTTCTGGGGCCAACGTCCTGACTTTC. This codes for CASSVAGTDRPRGSGANVLTF.

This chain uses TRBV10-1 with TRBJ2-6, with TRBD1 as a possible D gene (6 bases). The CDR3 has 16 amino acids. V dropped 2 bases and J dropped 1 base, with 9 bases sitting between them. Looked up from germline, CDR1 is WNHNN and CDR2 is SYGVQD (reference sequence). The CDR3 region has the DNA TGCGCCAGCAGTGAGGGACAGTTATCTGGGGCCAACGTCCTGACTTTC. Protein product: CASSEGQLSGANVLTF.

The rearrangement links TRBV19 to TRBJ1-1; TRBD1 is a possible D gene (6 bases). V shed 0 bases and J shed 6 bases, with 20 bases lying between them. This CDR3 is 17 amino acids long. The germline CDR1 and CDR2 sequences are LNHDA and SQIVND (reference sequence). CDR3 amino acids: CASSIDARTDPAAEAFF. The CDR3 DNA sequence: TGTGCCAGTAGTATAGATGCCCGGACAGACCCGGCGGCTGAAGCTTTCTTT.

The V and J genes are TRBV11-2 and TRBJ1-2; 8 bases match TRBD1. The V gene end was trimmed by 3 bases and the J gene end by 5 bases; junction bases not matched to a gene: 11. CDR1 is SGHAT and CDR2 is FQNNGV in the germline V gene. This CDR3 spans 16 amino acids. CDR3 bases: TGTGCCAGCAGCTTCGCCCTCGCAGGGGGCGCATATGGCTACACCTTC. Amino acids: CASSFALAGGAYGYTF.

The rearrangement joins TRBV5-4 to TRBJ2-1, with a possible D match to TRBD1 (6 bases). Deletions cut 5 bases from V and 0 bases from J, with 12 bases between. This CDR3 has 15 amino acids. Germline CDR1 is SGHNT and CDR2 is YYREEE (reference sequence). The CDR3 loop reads CASSPGTNSYNEQFF. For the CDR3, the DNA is TGTGCCAGCAGTCCGGGGACAAACTCCTACAATGAGCAGTTCTTC.

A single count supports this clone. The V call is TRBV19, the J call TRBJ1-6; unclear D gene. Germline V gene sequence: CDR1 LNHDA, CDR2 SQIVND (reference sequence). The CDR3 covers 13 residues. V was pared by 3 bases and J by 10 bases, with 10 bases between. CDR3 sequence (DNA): TGTGCCAGTAGTATTCAGGTACAATCACCCCTCCACTTT. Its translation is CASSIQVQSPLHF.

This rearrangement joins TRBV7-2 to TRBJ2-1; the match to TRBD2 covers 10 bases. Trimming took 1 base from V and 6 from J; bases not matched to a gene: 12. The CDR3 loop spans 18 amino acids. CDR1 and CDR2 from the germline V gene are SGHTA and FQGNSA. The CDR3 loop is CASSLVKPTSGFGNEQFF. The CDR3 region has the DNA TGTGCCAGCAGCTTAGTGAAACCGACTAGCGGGTTCGGCAATGAGCAGTTCTTC.

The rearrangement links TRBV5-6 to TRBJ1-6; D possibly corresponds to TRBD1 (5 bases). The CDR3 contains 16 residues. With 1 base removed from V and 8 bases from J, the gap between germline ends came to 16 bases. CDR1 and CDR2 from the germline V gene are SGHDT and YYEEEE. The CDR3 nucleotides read TGTGCCAGCAGCTTGCCGGGCAGGGCGCGAGATTCACCCCTCCACTTT. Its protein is CASSLPGRARDSPLHF.

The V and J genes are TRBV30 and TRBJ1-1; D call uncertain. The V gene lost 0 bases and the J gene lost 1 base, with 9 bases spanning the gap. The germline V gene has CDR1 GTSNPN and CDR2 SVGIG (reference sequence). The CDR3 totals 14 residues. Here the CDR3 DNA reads TGTGCCTGGAGTGTACTACTGAGGAACACTGAAGCTTTCTTT. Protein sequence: CAWSVLLRNTEAFF.

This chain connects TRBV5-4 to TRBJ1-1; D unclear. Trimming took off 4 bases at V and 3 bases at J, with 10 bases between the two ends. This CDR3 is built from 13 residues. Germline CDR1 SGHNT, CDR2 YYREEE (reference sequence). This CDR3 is CASSRLGDTEAFF. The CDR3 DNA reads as TGTGCCAGCAGCCGACTTGGCGACACTGAAGCTTTCTTT.

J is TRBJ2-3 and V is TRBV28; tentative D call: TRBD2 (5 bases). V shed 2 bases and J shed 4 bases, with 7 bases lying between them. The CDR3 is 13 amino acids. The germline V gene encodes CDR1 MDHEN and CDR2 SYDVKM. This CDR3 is CASSLRRADTQYF. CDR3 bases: TGTGCCAGCAGTTTACGGCGGGCAGATACGCAGTATTTT.

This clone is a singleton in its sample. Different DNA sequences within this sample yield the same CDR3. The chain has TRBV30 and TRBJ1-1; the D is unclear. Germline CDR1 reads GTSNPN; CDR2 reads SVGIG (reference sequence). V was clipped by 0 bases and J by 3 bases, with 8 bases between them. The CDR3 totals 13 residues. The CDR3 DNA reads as TGTGCCTGGAGTGTAGGTCGGGACACTGAAGCTTTCTTT. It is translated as CAWSVGRDTEAFF.

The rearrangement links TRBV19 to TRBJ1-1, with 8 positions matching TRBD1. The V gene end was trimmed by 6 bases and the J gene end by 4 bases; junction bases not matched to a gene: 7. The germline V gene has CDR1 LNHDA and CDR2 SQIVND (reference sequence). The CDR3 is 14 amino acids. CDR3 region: CASSYQGAVTEAFF. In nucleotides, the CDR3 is TGTGCCAGTAGCTATCAGGGGGCGGTCACTGAAGCTTTCTTT.

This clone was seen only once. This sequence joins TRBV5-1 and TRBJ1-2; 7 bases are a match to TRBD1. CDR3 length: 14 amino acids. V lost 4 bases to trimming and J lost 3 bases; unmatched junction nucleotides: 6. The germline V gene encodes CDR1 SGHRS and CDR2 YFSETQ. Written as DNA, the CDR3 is TGCGCCAGCAGCCCGGGACAGCGCTACTATGGCTACACCTTC. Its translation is CASSPGQRYYGYTF.

CDR3 sequence: CASSRLWTGVGYGELFF. DNA for the CDR3: TGTGCCAGCAGCCGACTGTGGACAGGGGTGGGGTACGGGGAGCTGTTTTTT. The chain couples TRBV5-4 to TRBJ2-2; 9 bases are shared with TRBD1. Trimming at V came to 4 bases and at J to 7 bases, leaving 14 bases not matched to a gene. The length of the CDR3 is 17 residues. The germline gives CDR1 SGHNT, CDR2 YYREEE (reference sequence). The full variable domain, in which reference TRBV5-4 and TRBJ2-2 provide the parts outside the CDR3, is ETGVTQSPTHLIKTRGQQVTLRCSSQSGHNTVSWYQQALGQGPQFIFQYYREEENGRGNFPPRFSGLQFPNYSSELNVNALELDDSALYLCASSRLWTGVGYGELFFGEGSRLTVL.

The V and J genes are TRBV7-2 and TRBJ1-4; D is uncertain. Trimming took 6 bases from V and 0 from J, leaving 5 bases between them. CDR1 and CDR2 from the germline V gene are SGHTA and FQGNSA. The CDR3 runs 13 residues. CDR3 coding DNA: TGTGCCAGCAGTTCTTCAACTAATGAAAAACTGTTTTTT. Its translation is CASSSSTNEKLFF.

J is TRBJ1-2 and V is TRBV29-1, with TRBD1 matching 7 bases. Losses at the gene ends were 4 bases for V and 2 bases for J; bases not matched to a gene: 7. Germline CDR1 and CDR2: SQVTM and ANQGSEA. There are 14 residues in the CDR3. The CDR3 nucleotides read TGCAGCGTTGTTCGGCAGGGGGTAAACTATGGCTACACCTTC. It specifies CSVVRQGVNYGYTF. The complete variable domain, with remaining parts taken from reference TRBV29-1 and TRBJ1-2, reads SAVISQKPSRDICQRGTSLTIQCQVDSQVTMMFWYRQQPGQSLTLIATANQGSEATYESGFVIDKFPISRPNLTFSTLTVSNMSPEDSSIYLCSVVRQGVNYGYTFGSGTRLTVV.

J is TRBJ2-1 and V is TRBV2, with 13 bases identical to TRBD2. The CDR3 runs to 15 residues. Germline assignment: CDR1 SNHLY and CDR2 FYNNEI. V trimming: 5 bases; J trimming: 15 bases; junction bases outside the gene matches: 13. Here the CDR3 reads CASSKSHTSGGASFF. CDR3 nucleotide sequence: TGTGCCAGCAGTAAGTCCCACACTAGCGGGGGGGCGTCGTTCTTC. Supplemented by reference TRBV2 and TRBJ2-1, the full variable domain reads EPEVTQTPSHQVTQMGQEVILRCVPISNHLYFYWYRQILGQKVEFLVSFYNNEISEKSEIFDDQFSVERPDGSNFTLKIRSTKLEDSAMYFCASSKSHTSGGASFFGPGTRLTVL.

The CDR3: CASSSTGLDSPLHF. In DNA form, the CDR3 reads TGTGCCAGCAGTTCGACAGGGTTGGATTCACCCCTCCACTTT. This chain uses TRBV27 with TRBJ1-6; TRBD1 matches at 7 bases. The J segment lost 8 bases and the V segment lost 4 bases, leaving 5 bases of the junction unmatched. The CDR3 loop spans 14 amino acids. The germline gives CDR1 MNHEY, CDR2 SMNVEV (reference sequence).